This T cell receptor (beta chain) was sequenced in a study of cytomegalovirus exposure and HLA in healthy donors. The PCR used 60 Vbeta and 13 Jbeta primers. Method: immunoSEQ multiplex PCR; TCRdb's copy keeps in-frame clones and lacks some. The profile covers over 200,000 clones, with 82% appearing a single time and 5% to 6.5% taken by the ten largest. V was clipped by 3 bases and J by 8 bases, with 25 bases between them. The CDR3 consists of 17 residues. The germline V gene has CDR1 MDHEN and CDR2 SYDVKM. Input material: PBMCs. The chain joins TRBV28 to TRBJ1-2; D is uncertain. The receptor comes from a woman in her forties in good health and CMV-seropositive. CDR3 coding DNA: TGTGCCAGCAGTTTTTCTGGAGGGCCTATCGGGGTAGAGGGCTACACCTTC. As protein: CASSFSGGPIGVEGYTF.